Each of the 15 T cell receptor beta chains below was sequenced from the same sample in a study of PD-1 blockade in classical Hodgkin lymphoma. The time point denotes: cycle 4 day 1 (C4D1), after 6 weeks of nivolumab. Relapses following autologous stem cell transplantation were seen in all patients, with brentuximab vedotin exposure varying. Generated by immunoSEQ multiplex PCR, the TCRdb table keeps only in-frame clones and is missing some. In the table there are tens of thousands of clones, 90% of which are singletons. Here the sequenced sample was peripheral blood mononuclear cells (PBMCs), taken before the fourth cycle of nivolumab. The receptors were sampled from a human donor with classical Hodgkin lymphoma.

The V call is TRBV27, the J call TRBJ2-2; TRBD1 matches 9 bases. Trimming cost V 3 bases and J 7 bases; bases outside gene matches: 3. In germline, CDR1 is MNHEY, CDR2 SMNVEV (reference sequence). This CDR3 has 14 residues. The CDR3 DNA reads as TGTGCCAGCAGTTTCGGGACAGGGCTCGGGGAGCTGTTTTTT. Translation gives CASSFGTGLGELFF.

This chain connects TRBV2 to TRBJ2-5, with TRBD2 identical over 9 bases. CDR3 length: 17 amino acids. V lost 3 bases and J lost 7; bases outside the gene matches: 15. CDR1 and CDR2 from the germline V gene are SNHLY and FYNNEI. In nucleotides, the CDR3 is TGTGCCAGCAGTGATTTAGCGGGGGCGTACCAAGAAGGGACCCAGTACTTC. As protein: CASSDLAGAYQEGTQYF.

The J gene is TRBJ2-7, the V gene TRBV6-5; D is possibly TRBD1 (5 bases). The CDR3 totals 13 residues. Germline loops: CDR1 MNHEY, CDR2 SVGAGI. V lost 2 bases and J 2 bases, leaving 7 bases between the germline ends. The CDR3 spells CASSYRQPYEQYF. CDR3 sequence (DNA): TGTGCCAGCAGTTACCGACAGCCCTACGAGCAGTACTTC.

The rearrangement links TRBV11-2 to TRBJ2-3, with D unresolved. Trimming pared 6 bases from V and 1 base from J, leaving 11 bases between. The CDR3 is 14 amino acids. Germline V gives CDR1 SGHAT, CDR2 FQNNGV. The CDR3 DNA reads TGTGCCAGCAGTTCCTGGTCCCGCACAGATACGCAGTATTTT. Translated, it gives CASSSWSRTDTQYF.

Only one count was recorded for this clone. The chain joins TRBV7-9 to TRBJ1-1; 7 nucleotides match TRBD1. The junction had 10 bases not matched to a gene; V was cut back by 7 bases and J by 11 bases. From germline, CDR1 is SEHNR and CDR2 FQNEAQ (reference sequence). This CDR3 contains 12 residues. The CDR3 DNA reads as TGTGCCAGCACCCGACAGGGTAGTGGGGCTTTCTTT. It is translated as CASTRQGSGAFF.

V and J are TRBV5-1 and TRBJ2-5; unclear D gene. Trimming shortened V by 0 bases and J by 2 bases, and 8 bases separated the two germline ends. Looked up from germline, CDR1 is SGHRS and CDR2 is YFSETQ. The CDR3 covers 14 residues. CDR3 bases: TGCGCCAGCAGCTTGGGAGCAGCTCAAGAGACCCAGTACTTC. Amino acids: CASSLGAAQETQYF.

This clone was observed a handful of times. This chain joins TRBV7-2 and TRBJ2-7; TRBD2 is a possible D gene (6 bases). V lost 4 bases to trimming and J lost 2 bases, with 21 bases between them. Germline loops: CDR1 SGHTA, CDR2 FQGNSA. The CDR3 runs 17 residues. The CDR3 sequence: CASSYNPTGGDPYEQYF. The CDR3 DNA is TGTGCCAGCAGCTATAACCCGACGGGCGGGGACCCCTACGAGCAGTACTTC.

The rearrangement joins TRBV5-1 to TRBJ1-1; TRBD1 is a possible D gene (5 bases). Germline loops: CDR1 SGHRS, CDR2 YFSETQ. With 4 bases removed from V and 4 bases from J, the gap between germline ends came to 11 bases. The CDR3 contains 13 residues. The CDR3 here is CASSVRVGTEAFF. DNA for the CDR3: TGCGCCAGCAGCGTCAGGGTAGGCACTGAAGCTTTCTTT.

This chain connects TRBV7-9 to TRBJ1-1; the D is unclear. The CDR3 runs 13 residues. Deletions cut 1 base from V and 6 bases from J, with 9 bases between. Per the germline V gene, CDR1 is SEHNR and CDR2 is FQNEAQ (reference sequence). The CDR3 loop reads CASSLVLGSEAFF. CDR3 bases: TGTGCCAGCAGCTTAGTTCTTGGGTCTGAAGCTTTCTTT. The variable domain in full, with the rest retrieved from reference TRBV7-9 and TRBJ1-1, is DTGVSQNPRHKITKRGQNVTFRCDPISEHNRLYWYRQTLGQGPEFLTYFQNEAQLEKSRLLSDRFSAERPKGSFSTLEIQRTEQGDSAMYLCASSLVLGSEAFFGQGTRLTVV.

This clone occurred a few times. The chain is built from TRBV2 and TRBJ1-5, with 9 positions matching TRBD1. Germline V gene lookup returns CDR1 SNHLY and CDR2 FYNNEI. The CDR3 is 18 residues long. Germline trimming cut 6 bases from V and 2 bases from J; bases unmatched to any gene: 14. The CDR3 here is CASRDQGTGPRGNQPQHF. CDR3 bases: TGTGCCAGCAGAGATCAAGGGACAGGGCCCCGGGGCAATCAGCCCCAGCATTTT. Full variable domain (missing parts from reference TRBV2 and TRBJ1-5): EPEVTQTPSHQVTQMGQEVILRCVPISNHLYFYWYRQILGQKVEFLVSFYNNEISEKSEIFDDQFSVERPDGSNFTLKIRSTKLEDSAMYFCASRDQGTGPRGNQPQHFGDGTRLSIL.

In its sample, this clone was seen a few times. The chain joins TRBV4-3 to TRBJ2-1; no definite D call. Trimming shortened V by 0 bases and J by 0 bases, and 9 bases separated the two germline ends. The CDR3 consists of 16 residues. Germline CDR1 and CDR2: LGHNA and YSLEER. CDR3 nucleotide sequence: TGCGCCAGCAGCCAAGAGAGTTTCAGCTCCTACAATGAGCAGTTCTTC. It specifies CASSQESFSSYNEQFF.

This chain joins TRBV6-1 and TRBJ1-6, with TRBD1 identical over 7 bases. This CDR3 has 16 amino acids. The trim removed 3 bases at V and 6 bases at J, leaving 8 bases unmatched. Germline CDR1 reads MNHNS; CDR2 reads SASEGT. The DNA for the CDR3 is TGTGCCAGCAGTGACCACCCGGGACAGATTAATTCACCCCTCCACTTT. Translating gives CASSDHPGQINSPLHF.

The V and J genes are TRBV6-1 and TRBJ2-7; TRBD1 matches 10 bases. The CDR3 contains 15 residues. Germline loops: CDR1 MNHNS, CDR2 SASEGT. After removal of 3 bases from V and 5 bases from J, the junction contained 7 bases not matched to a gene. The CDR3 nucleotides are TGTGCCAGCAGTGAGACAGGGGGCGTTTCCCACGAGCAGTACTTC. Encoded protein: CASSETGGVSHEQYF.

The chain employs TRBV5-6 and TRBJ2-1, with 11 bases matching TRBD2. Germline CDR1 and CDR2: SGHDT and YYEEEE. This CDR3 spans 15 amino acids. Losses at the gene ends were 3 bases for V and 10 bases for J; bases not matched to a gene: 9. The CDR3 DNA sequence: TGTGCCAGCAGCTCACTAGCGGGGGCTGGATGGGAGCAGTTCTTC. Encoded protein: CASSSLAGAGWEQFF.

The chain links TRBV7-9 to TRBJ1-2, with 10 bases identical to TRBD1. The germline gives CDR1 SEHNR, CDR2 FQNEAQ (reference sequence). The V segment lost 4 bases and the J segment 8 bases; nucleotides outside the gene matches: 7. The CDR3 sequence is 14 residues long. The CDR3 is CASSSATGGFGYTF. CDR3 sequence (DNA): TGTGCCAGCAGCTCAGCGACAGGGGGCTTCGGCTACACCTTC.